These 22 T cell receptor beta chains were sequenced from one sample in a study of cytomegalovirus exposure and HLA in healthy donors (dated by TCRdb to 2017 to 2019). Library generation was performed with the immunoSEQ multiplex PCR assay. A mixture of 60 forward primers for TCR Vbeta segments and 13 reverse primers for TCR Jbeta segments was used in the multiplex PCR. TCRdb took over this immuneACCESS table, retaining in-frame rearrangements with V and J assigned. Such tables are incomplete; in checked studies, under half of the missing clones stem from an unresolved V gene, and the remainder is unexplained. In all, the sample holds about 120,000 clones, and 77% of those were seen once. The ten largest clones represent 5.8% of the sample. The material sequenced was PBMCs. The receptors originated from a man between 18 and 35 years old in good health and CMV-seropositive.

The J gene is TRBJ2-7, the V gene TRBV27, with D perhaps matching TRBD1 (5 bases). In germline, CDR1 is MNHEY, CDR2 SMNVEV (reference sequence). The V gene lost 6 bases and the J gene lost 2 bases, with 11 bases spanning the gap. CDR3 length equals 13 residues. The CDR3 DNA sequence: TGTGCCAGCAGGGACACAAATACCTACGAGCAGTACTTC. The encoded protein is CASRDTNTYEQYF.

The chain employs TRBV28 and TRBJ1-5; the D gene is possibly TRBD1 (6 bases). The germline gives CDR1 MDHEN, CDR2 SYDVKM. CDR3 size: 11 residues. V was pared by 7 bases and J by 5 bases, with 6 bases between. The CDR3 here is CASNRDQPQHF. CDR3 DNA sequence: TGTGCCAGCAACAGGGATCAGCCCCAGCATTTT. Based on the CDR3 plus reference TRBV28 and TRBJ1-5, the full variable domain is DVKVTQSSRYLVKRTGEKVFLECVQDMDHENMFWYRQDPGLGLRLIYFSYDVKMKEKGDIPEGYSVSREKKERFSLILESASTNQTSMYLCASNRDQPQHFGDGTRLSIL.

This chain joins TRBV6-5 and TRBJ2-2; D possibly corresponds to TRBD2 (5 bases). Germline loops: CDR1 MNHEY, CDR2 SVGAGI. The V end lost 6 bases, the J end lost 3 bases, and 11 bases lay between the germline ends. This CDR3 has 14 amino acids. This chain's CDR3 is CASRLDFYTGELFF. The CDR3 DNA follows: TGTGCCAGCAGGCTGGACTTTTACACCGGGGAGCTGTTTTTT.

A few counts support this clone. The chain links TRBV7-9 to TRBJ2-1; D is unresolved. The CDR3 runs to 12 residues. Germline CDR1 and CDR2: SEHNR and FQNEAQ (reference sequence). V was pared by 1 base and J by 7 bases, with 5 bases between. CDR3 DNA sequence: TGTGCCAGCAGCTTAGGGCAGAATGAGCAGTTCTTC. Protein: CASSLGQNEQFF.

V usage is TRBV10-1 and J usage is TRBJ2-6, with 7 positions matching TRBD1. With V trimmed by 4 bases and J by 2 bases, 5 bases remained unmatched. This CDR3 region has 16 residues. Germline CDR1 reads WNHNN; CDR2 reads SYGVQD (reference sequence). DNA of the CDR3: TGCGCCAGCAGTGGACCTACAGGGGCTGGGGCCAACGTCCTGACTTTC. Translating it yields CASSGPTGAGANVLTF.

This chain uses TRBV7-9 with TRBJ1-2; 8 bases are shared with TRBD1. Germline V CDR1 and CDR2: SEHNR, FQNEAQ (reference sequence). V shed 7 bases, J shed 8 bases, and the junction held 18 bases outside the gene matches. CDR3 length: 16 amino acids. The CDR3 reads CASTILGTGSKEGYTF. DNA of the CDR3: TGTGCCAGCACCATCCTTGGGACAGGCTCGAAAGAGGGCTACACCTTC.

In this sample, this clone turned up once. This sequence joins TRBV23-1 and TRBJ2-6, with D unclear. TRBV23-1 is known as an ORF, though its function is uncertain. Trimming shortened V by 6 bases and J by 2 bases, and 14 bases separated the two germline ends. This CDR3 is 16 amino acids long. The CDR3 loop reads CASSPTGQAGANVLTF. DNA of the CDR3: TGCGCCAGCAGCCCAACCGGCCAGGCTGGGGCCAACGTCCTGACTTTC.

The V call is TRBV19, the J call TRBJ1-2, with 12 nucleotides matching TRBD1. V dropped 7 bases and J dropped 9; count of bases not matched to a gene: 15. In germline, CDR1 is LNHDA, CDR2 SQIVND (reference sequence). The CDR3 is 16 residues long. CDR3 in DNA: TGTGCCAGTACCTCAATGGACCGGGACAGGGGGCGAAGCTACACCTTC. Residues: CASTSMDRDRGRSYTF.

V and J are TRBV5-5 and TRBJ1-6; D gene unclear. The germline CDR1 and CDR2 sequences are SGHKS and YYEKEE (reference sequence). V was clipped by 4 bases and J by 10 bases, with 15 bases between them. The length of the CDR3 is 14 residues. The DNA of the CDR3 is TGTGCCAGCAGCGAGGGAGGCTCCCAGTCACCCCTCCACTTT. Its translation: CASSEGGSQSPLHF.

This clone was found a few times. Sequence at one end of the junction differs from germline and may be a read error. The rearrangement uses TRBV4-1 and TRBJ1-1; possible D gene TRBD1, 6 bases. Germline V lookup: CDR1 MGHRA, CDR2 YSYEKL. This CDR3 has 13 amino acids. The CDR3 region has the DNA TGCGCCAGCAGCCAAGAAGACAGGACGAGTCGGAACTTT. This sequence encodes CASSQEDRTSRNF.

This rearrangement joins TRBV6-1 to TRBJ2-6; D unclear. Trimming pared 1 base from V and 0 bases from J, leaving 4 bases between. The CDR3 runs to 15 residues. Germline loops: CDR1 MNHNS, CDR2 SASEGT. The CDR3 loop reads CASSEDSSGANVLTF. The CDR3 DNA follows: TGTGCCAGCAGTGAAGACAGCTCTGGGGCCAACGTCCTGACTTTC.

V usage is TRBV18 and J usage is TRBJ2-6, with D perhaps TRBD1 (6 bases). CDR1 and CDR2 from the germline V gene are KGHSH and LQKENI. V gave up 8 bases and J gave up 1 base, with 15 bases separating them. The CDR3 consists of 16 residues. The CDR3 DNA follows: TGTGCCAGCACTGGACAGCGACCATCTGGGGCCAACGTCCTGACTTTC. This translates into CASTGQRPSGANVLTF.

The CDR3 loop reads CASSLAQAGTDTQYF. The CDR3 DNA reads TGTGCCAGCAGCTTGGCACAGGCGGGAACAGATACGCAGTATTTT. V is TRBV5-4 and J is TRBJ2-3, with D perhaps matching TRBD2 (6 bases). Trimming took off 0 bases at V and 3 bases at J, with 11 bases between the two ends. The germline V gene encodes CDR1 SGHNT and CDR2 YYREEE (reference sequence). The CDR3 is 15 residues long.

This clone was observed a single time. This chain uses TRBV7-9 with TRBJ1-5; D gene unclear. The V and J ends lost 3 bases and 6 bases respectively, with 9 bases between them. The germline gives CDR1 SEHNR, CDR2 FQNEAQ (reference sequence). The CDR3 covers 13 residues. The CDR3 is CASSFDGSQPQHF. CDR3 nucleotides: TGTGCCAGCAGCTTCGATGGGAGTCAGCCCCAGCATTTT. Full variable domain (rest looked up from reference TRBV7-9 and TRBJ1-5): DTGVSQNPRHKITKRGQNVTFRCDPISEHNRLYWYRQTLGQGPEFLTYFQNEAQLEKSRLLSDRFSAERPKGSFSTLEIQRTEQGDSAMYLCASSFDGSQPQHFGDGTRLSIL.

This clone has only a few counts. The gene calls are TRBV4-1 and TRBJ1-5, with 9 bases fitting TRBD1. Germline trimming cut 2 bases from V and 3 bases from J; bases unmatched to any gene: 14. From germline, CDR1 is MGHRA and CDR2 YSYEKL. CDR3 length: 19 residues. Written as DNA, the CDR3 is TGCGCCAGCAGCCAACCGCTAACAGGGGGCGGTCAAGTCAATCAGCCCCAGCATTTT. As protein: CASSQPLTGGGQVNQPQHF.

The sample holds one count of this clone. This chain joins TRBV19 and TRBJ1-6; D remains ambiguous. Trimming removed 0 bases at V and 9 bases at J, with 12 bases between. The CDR3 spans 15 residues. Germline loops: CDR1 LNHDA, CDR2 SQIVND (reference sequence). CDR3 region: CASSIDDTGTSPLHF. CDR3 sequence (DNA): TGTGCCAGTAGTATAGATGACACTGGCACTTCACCCCTCCACTTT.

This chain uses TRBV7-8 with TRBJ1-2; 7 nucleotides line up with TRBD1. The CDR3 is 13 amino acids. Germline-derived CDR1 and CDR2 are SGHVS and FQNEAQ. V trimming: 6 bases; J trimming: 10 bases; junction bases outside the gene matches: 11. This CDR3 is CASRPGDRVDYTF. The CDR3 DNA reads as TGTGCCAGCAGACCCGGCGACAGGGTTGACTACACCTTC.

The V gene is TRBV29-1, the J gene TRBJ2-7; 8 positions match TRBD1. The CDR3 consists of 13 residues. CDR1 is SQVTM, CDR2 ANQGSEA, per germline. The V segment lost 3 bases and the J segment 6 bases; nucleotides outside the gene matches: 7. DNA for the CDR3: TGCAGCGTTGAGGCCACAGGGGGAGGCGAGCAGTACTTC. Protein: CSVEATGGGEQYF.

This chain links TRBV6-6 with TRBJ2-7; D remains ambiguous. Trimming shortened V by 4 bases and J by 5 bases, and 6 bases separated the two germline ends. Germline lookup yields CDR1 MNHNY and CDR2 SVGAGI (reference sequence). CDR3 length: 11 amino acids. CDR3 DNA sequence: TGTGCCAGCAGTTTGAGCAACGAGCAGTACTTC. Protein sequence: CASSLSNEQYF.

The chain couples TRBV9 to TRBJ2-1; D remains ambiguous. The CDR3 runs 13 residues. Germline CDR1 and CDR2: SGDLS and YYNGEE. The ends were cut back, 0 bases at V and 7 bases at J, with 8 bases in the middle. CDR3 in DNA: TGTGCCAGCAGCGTAGGTTCTTTGAATGAGCAGTTCTTC. Its protein is CASSVGSLNEQFF.

The chain employs TRBV7-2 and TRBJ1-4; possible D gene TRBD1, 6 bases. This CDR3 comprises 12 residues. The germline V gene encodes CDR1 SGHTA and CDR2 FQGNSA. Trimming took off 10 bases at V and 8 bases at J, with 14 bases between the two ends. Here the CDR3 reads CANRTVGEKLFF. As DNA, the CDR3 is TGTGCCAACAGGACAGTGGGGGAAAAACTGTTTTTT.

The CDR3 bases are TGTGCCAGCAGTTTTCCGGGGGGAGACTCACCCCTCCACTTT. Translation gives CASSFPGGDSPLHF. This sequence joins TRBV27 and TRBJ1-6; D perhaps matches TRBD1 (5 bases). Trimming removed 3 bases from V and 10 bases from J, with 13 bases in between. The CDR3 is 14 amino acids. CDR1 is MNHEY, CDR2 SMNVEV, per germline (reference sequence).